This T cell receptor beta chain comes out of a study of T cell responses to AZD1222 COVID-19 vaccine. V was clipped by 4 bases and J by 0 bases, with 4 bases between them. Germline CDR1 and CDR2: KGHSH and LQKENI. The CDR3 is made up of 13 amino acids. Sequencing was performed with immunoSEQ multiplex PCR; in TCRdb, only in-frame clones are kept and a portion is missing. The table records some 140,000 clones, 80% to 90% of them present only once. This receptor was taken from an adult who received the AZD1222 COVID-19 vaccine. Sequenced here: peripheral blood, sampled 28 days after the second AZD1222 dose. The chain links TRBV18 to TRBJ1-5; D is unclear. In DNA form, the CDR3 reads TGTGCCAGCTCACAATATAGCAATCAGCCCCAGCATTTT. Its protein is CASSQYSNQPQHF.